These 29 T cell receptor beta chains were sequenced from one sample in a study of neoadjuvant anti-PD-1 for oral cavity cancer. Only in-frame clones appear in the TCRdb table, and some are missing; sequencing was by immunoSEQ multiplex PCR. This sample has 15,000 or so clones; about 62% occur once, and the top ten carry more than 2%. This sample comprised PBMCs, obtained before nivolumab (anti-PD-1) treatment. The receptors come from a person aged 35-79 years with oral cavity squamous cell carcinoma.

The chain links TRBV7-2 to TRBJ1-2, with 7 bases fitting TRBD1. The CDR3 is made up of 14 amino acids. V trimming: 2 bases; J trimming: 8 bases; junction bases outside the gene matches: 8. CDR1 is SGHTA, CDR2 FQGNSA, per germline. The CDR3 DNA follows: TGTGCCAGCAGCTTACGACAGGGATATCGGGGCTACACCTTC. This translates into CASSLRQGYRGYTF. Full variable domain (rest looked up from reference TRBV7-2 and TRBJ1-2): GAGVSQSPSNKVTEKGKDVELRCDPISGHTALYWYRQSLGQGLEFLIYFQGNSAPDKSGLPSDRFSAERTGGSVSTLTIQRTQQEDSAVYLCASSLRQGYRGYTFGSGTRLTVV.

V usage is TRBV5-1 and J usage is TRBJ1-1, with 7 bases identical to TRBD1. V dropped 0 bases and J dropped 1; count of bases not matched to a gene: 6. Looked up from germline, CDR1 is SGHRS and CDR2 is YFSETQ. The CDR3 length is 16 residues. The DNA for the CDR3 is TGCGCCAGCAGCTTGGGGCGGGGGGACAGGAACACTGAAGCTTTCTTT. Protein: CASSLGRGDRNTEAFF.

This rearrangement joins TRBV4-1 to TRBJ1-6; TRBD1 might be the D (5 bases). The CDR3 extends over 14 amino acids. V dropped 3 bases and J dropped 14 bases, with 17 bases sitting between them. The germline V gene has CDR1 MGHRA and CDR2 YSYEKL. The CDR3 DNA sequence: TGCGCCAGCAGCCACGGCGAAAGGGGCAGGGCCCTCCACTTT. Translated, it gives CASSHGERGRALHF.

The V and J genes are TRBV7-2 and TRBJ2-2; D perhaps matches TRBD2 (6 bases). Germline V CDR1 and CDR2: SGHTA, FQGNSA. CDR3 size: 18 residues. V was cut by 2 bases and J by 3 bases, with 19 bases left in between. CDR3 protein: CASSLIRGLGSDTGELFF. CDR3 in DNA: TGTGCCAGCAGCTTAATACGGGGGTTAGGCTCGGACACCGGGGAGCTGTTTTTT.

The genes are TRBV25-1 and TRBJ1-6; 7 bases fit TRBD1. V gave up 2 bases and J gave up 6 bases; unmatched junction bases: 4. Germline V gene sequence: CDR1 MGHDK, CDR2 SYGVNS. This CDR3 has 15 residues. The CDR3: CASSERGLSNSPLHF. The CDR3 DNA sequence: TGTGCCAGCAGTGAAAGGGGGCTATCTAATTCACCCCTCCACTTT.

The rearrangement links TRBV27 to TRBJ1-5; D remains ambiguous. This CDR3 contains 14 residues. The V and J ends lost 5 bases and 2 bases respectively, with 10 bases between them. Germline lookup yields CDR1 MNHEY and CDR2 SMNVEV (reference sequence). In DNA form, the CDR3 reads TGTGCCAGCAGTCCTAGGAGTGGCAATCAGCCCCAGCATTTT. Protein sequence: CASSPRSGNQPQHF.

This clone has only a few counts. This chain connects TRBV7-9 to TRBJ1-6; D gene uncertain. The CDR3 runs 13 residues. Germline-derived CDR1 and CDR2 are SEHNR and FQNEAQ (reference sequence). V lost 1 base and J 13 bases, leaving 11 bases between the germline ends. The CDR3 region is CASSLDGVGPLHF. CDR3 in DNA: TGTGCCAGCAGCTTAGATGGAGTAGGCCCCCTCCACTTT.

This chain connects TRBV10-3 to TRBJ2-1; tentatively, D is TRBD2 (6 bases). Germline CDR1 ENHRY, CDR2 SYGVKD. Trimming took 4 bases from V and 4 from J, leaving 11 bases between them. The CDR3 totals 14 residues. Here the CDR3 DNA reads TGTGCCATCAGTGGCGACGGGAGTTACAATGAGCAGTTCTTC. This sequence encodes CAISGDGSYNEQFF.

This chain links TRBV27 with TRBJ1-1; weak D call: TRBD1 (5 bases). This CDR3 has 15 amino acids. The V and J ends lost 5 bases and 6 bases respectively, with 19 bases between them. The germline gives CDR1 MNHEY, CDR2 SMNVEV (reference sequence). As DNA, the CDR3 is TGTGCCAGCAGTCCCAGACCGGGACTAGGGTCTGAAGCTTTCTTT. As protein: CASSPRPGLGSEAFF.

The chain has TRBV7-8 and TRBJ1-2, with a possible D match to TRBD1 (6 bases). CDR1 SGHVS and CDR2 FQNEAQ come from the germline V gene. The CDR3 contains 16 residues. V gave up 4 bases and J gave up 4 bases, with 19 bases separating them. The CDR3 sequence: CASSSSGGGGAYGYTF. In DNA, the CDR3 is TGTGCCAGCAGCTCCTCCGGAGGGGGGGGAGCCTATGGCTACACCTTC.

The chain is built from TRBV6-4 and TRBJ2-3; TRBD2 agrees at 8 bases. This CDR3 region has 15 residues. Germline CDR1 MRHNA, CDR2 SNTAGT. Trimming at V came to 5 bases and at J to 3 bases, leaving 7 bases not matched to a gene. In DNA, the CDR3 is TGTGCCAGCAGTCGGCAGGTAGCGGGGACAGATACGCAGTATTTT. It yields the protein CASSRQVAGTDTQYF.

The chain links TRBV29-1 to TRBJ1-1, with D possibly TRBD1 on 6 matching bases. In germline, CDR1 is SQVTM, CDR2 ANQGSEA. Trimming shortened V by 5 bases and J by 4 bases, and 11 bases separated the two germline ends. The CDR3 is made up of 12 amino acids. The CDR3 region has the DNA TGCAGCGTTTTACAGGGTGCCACTGAAGCTTTCTTT. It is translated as CSVLQGATEAFF.

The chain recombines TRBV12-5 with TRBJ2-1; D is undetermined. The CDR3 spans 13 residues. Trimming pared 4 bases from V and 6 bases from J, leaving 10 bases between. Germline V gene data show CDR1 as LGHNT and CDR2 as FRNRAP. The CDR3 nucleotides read TGTGCTAGTGGTTCGGCAGAATTCAATGAGCAGTTCTTC. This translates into CASGSAEFNEQFF.

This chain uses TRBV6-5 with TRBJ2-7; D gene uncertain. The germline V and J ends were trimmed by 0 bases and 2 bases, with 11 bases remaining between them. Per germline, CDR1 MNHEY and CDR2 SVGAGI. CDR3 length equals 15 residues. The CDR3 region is CASSYSFVSTYEQYF. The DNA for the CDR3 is TGTGCCAGCAGTTACTCATTTGTCAGCACCTACGAGCAGTACTTC.

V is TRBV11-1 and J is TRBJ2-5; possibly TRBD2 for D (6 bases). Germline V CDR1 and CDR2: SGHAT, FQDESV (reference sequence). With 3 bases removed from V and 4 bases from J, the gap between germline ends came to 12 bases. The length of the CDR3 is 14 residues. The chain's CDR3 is CASSLDGGGETQYF. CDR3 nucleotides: TGTGCCAGCAGCTTGGACGGGGGTGGAGAGACCCAGTACTTC.

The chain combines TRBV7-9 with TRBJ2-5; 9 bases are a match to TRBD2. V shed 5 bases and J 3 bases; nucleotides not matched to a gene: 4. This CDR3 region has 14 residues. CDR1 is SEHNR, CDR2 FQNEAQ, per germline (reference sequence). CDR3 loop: CASSMTSGKETQYF. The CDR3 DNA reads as TGTGCCAGCAGCATGACTAGCGGAAAAGAGACCCAGTACTTC.

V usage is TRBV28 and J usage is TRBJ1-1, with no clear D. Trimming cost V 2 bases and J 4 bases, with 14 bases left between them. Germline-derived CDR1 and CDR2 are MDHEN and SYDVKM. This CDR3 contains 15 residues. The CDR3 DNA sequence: TGTGCCAGCAGTTTAAGATGGGAGGCCGGCACTGAAGCTTTCTTT. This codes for CASSLRWEAGTEAFF.

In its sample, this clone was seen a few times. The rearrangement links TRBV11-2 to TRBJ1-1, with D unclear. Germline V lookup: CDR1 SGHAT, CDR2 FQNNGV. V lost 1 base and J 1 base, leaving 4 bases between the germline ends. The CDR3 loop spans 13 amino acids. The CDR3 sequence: CASSLGGNTEAFF. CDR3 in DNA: TGTGCCAGCAGCTTAGGGGGGAACACTGAAGCTTTCTTT. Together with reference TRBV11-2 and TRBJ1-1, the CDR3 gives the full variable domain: EAGVAQSPRYKIIEKRQSVAFWCNPISGHATLYWYQQILGQGPKLLIQFQNNGVVDDSQLPKDRFSAERLKGVDSTLKIQPAKLEDSAVYLCASSLGGNTEAFFGQGTRLTVV.

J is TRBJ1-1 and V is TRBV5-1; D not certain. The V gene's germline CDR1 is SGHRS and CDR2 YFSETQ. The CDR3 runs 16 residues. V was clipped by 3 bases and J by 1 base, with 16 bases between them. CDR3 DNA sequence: TGCGCCAGCAGCTCCCATCGGTGGGAGAGGAACACTGAAGCTTTCTTT. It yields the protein CASSSHRWERNTEAFF. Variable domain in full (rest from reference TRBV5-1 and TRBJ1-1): KAGVTQTPRYLIKTRGQQVTLSCSPISGHRSVSWYQQTPGQGLQFLFEYFSETQRNKGNFPGRFSGRQFSNSRSEMNVSTLELGDSALYLCASSSHRWERNTEAFFGQGTRLTVV.

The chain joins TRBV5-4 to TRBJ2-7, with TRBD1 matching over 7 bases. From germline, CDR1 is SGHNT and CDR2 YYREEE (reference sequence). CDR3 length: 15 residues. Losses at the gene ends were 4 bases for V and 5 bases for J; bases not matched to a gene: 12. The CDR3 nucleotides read TGTGCCAGCAGCCCGAGACCTACAGGGGTCGACGAGCAGTACTTC. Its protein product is CASSPRPTGVDEQYF.

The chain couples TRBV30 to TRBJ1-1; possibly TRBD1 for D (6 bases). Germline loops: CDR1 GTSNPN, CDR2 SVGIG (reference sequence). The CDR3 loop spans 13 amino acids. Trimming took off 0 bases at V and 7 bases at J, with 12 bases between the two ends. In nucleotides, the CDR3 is TGTGCCTGGAGTGTGAGGACCAGGGGTGAAGCTTTCTTT. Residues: CAWSVRTRGEAFF.

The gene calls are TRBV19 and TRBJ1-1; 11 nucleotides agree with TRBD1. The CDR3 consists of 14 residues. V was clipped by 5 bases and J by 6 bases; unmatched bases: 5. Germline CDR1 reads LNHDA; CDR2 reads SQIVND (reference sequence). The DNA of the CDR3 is TGTGCCAGTAGTGGACAGGGGGCTGAAGCTGAAGCTTTCTTT. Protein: CASSGQGAEAEAFF. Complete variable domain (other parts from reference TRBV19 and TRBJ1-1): DGGITQSPKYLFRKEGQNVTLSCEQNLNHDAMYWYRQDPGQGLRLIYYSQIVNDFQKGDIAEGYSVSREKKESFPLTVTSAQKNPTAFYLCASSGQGAEAEAFFGQGTRLTVV.

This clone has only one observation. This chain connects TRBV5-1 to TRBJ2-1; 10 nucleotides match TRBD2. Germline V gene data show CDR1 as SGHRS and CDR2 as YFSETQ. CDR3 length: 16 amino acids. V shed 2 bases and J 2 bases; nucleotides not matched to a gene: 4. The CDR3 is CASSFRSGGAYNEQFF. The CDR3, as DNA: TGCGCCAGCAGCTTTAGGAGCGGGGGGGCCTACAATGAGCAGTTCTTC.

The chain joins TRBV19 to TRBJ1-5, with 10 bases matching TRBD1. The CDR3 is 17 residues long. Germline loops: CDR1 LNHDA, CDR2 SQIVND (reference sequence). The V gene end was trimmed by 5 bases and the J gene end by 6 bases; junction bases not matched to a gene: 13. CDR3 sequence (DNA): TGTGCCAGTAGTTCCCCACCAGGGACAGGGGCTGGTCAGCCCCAGCATTTT. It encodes CASSSPPGTGAGQPQHF.

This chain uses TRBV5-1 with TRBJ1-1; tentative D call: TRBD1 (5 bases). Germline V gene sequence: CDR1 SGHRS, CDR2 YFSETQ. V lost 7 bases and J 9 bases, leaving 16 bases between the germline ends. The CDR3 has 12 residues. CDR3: CASHLIQGKAFF. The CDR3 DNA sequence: TGCGCCAGCCACCTAATTCAGGGTAAAGCTTTCTTT. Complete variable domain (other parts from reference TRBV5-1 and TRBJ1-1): KAGVTQTPRYLIKTRGQQVTLSCSPISGHRSVSWYQQTPGQGLQFLFEYFSETQRNKGNFPGRFSGRQFSNSRSEMNVSTLELGDSALYLCASHLIQGKAFFGQGTRLTVV.

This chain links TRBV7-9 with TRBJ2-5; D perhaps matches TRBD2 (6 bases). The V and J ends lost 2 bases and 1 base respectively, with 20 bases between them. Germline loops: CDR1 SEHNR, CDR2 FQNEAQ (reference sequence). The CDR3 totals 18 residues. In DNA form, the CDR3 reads TGTGCCAGCAGCTTAACGGGGGTGCTAGCCGCGATCCAAGAGACCCAGTACTTC. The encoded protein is CASSLTGVLAAIQETQYF.

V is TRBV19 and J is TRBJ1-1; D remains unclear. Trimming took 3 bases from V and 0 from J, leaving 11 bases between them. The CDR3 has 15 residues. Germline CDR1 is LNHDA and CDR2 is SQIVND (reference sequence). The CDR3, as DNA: TGTGCCAGTAGTATTTTCCCAGATATGAACACTGAAGCTTTCTTT. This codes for CASSIFPDMNTEAFF.

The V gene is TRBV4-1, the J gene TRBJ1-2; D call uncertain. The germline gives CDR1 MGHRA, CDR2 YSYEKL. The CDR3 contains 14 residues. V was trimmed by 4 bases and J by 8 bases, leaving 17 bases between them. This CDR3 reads CASSRPDVARGYTF. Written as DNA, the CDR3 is TGCGCCAGCAGCCGCCCGGACGTGGCGCGGGGCTACACCTTC.

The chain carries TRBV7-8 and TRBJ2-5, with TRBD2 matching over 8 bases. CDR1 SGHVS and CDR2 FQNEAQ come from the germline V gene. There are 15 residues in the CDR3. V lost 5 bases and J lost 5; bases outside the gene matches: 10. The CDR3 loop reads CASSPGSGSWETQYF. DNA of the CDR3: TGTGCCAGCAGCCCAGGGAGCGGGAGCTGGGAGACCCAGTACTTC.